Following are 22 T cell receptor beta chains from one sample sequenced in a study of T cells in narcolepsy. Clones were read by immunoSEQ multiplex PCR, and TCRdb kept only the in-frame ones, dropping some. This sample has tens of thousands of clones, with roughly 94% found just once. The specimen sequenced was CD45RA- memory CD4+ T cells from PBMCs. The receptors stem from a human donor with narcolepsy.

The V call is TRBV7-9, the J call TRBJ1-1; D remains unclear. Germline V lookup: CDR1 SEHNR, CDR2 FQNEAQ (reference sequence). V lost 1 base and J lost 2, with 11 bases in between. This CDR3 is built from 15 residues. The CDR3: CASSLESVSNTEAFF. As DNA, the CDR3 is TGTGCCAGCAGCTTAGAAAGTGTCAGCAACACTGAAGCTTTCTTT.

Here the CDR3 reads CASGSGAGPNTGELFF. The CDR3 coding sequence is TGTGCCAGCGGCTCCGGGGCGGGGCCGAACACCGGGGAGCTGTTTTTT. V is TRBV6-6 and J is TRBJ2-2, with D possibly matching TRBD2 (6 bases). This CDR3 contains 16 residues. Trimming removed 8 bases from V and 0 bases from J, with 16 bases in between. Per the germline V gene, CDR1 is MNHNY and CDR2 is SVGAGI (reference sequence).

This clone was recorded once. The chain joins TRBV28 to TRBJ1-5, with 7 bases lining up with TRBD1. Losses at the gene ends were 9 bases for V and 0 bases for J; bases not matched to a gene: 17. Germline V lookup: CDR1 MDHEN, CDR2 SYDVKM. CDR3 length: 18 residues. The CDR3 DNA reads as TGTGCCAGTAGGGGGAGGGACAGCCTCGATTTTAGCAATCAGCCCCAGCATTTT. Amino acid sequence: CASRGRDSLDFSNQPQHF.

J is TRBJ2-5 and V is TRBV5-1; tentatively, D is TRBD2 (5 bases). Trimming stripped 0 bases from V and 3 bases from J, with 9 bases between. The CDR3 sequence is 14 residues long. CDR1 and CDR2 (germline): SGHRS, YFSETQ. CDR3 nucleotide sequence: TGCGCCAGCAGCTTGGAACTCGGGAAAGAGACCCAGTACTTC. Its protein is CASSLELGKETQYF.

This chain joins TRBV5-1 and TRBJ1-2; D possibly corresponds to TRBD1 (5 bases). This CDR3 is 13 amino acids long. Germline CDR1 is SGHRS and CDR2 is YFSETQ. The V gene lost 2 bases and the J gene lost 6 bases, with 11 bases spanning the gap. Here the CDR3 reads CASSFTGGNGYTF. The CDR3 nucleotides are TGCGCCAGCAGCTTTACCGGGGGGAATGGCTACACCTTC.

The rearrangement uses TRBV5-4 and TRBJ1-5; no reliable D call. CDR1 SGHNT and CDR2 YYREEE come from the germline V gene (reference sequence). The CDR3 is 15 residues long. V was trimmed by 0 bases and J by 2 bases, leaving 9 bases between them. The CDR3 sequence: CASSLDLDGNQPQHF. The CDR3 DNA reads TGTGCCAGCAGCTTGGATTTGGACGGCAATCAGCCCCAGCATTTT.

V gene TRBV6-4 combines with J gene TRBJ1-1; 8 nucleotides line up with TRBD1. CDR3 length: 13 amino acids. CDR1 is MRHNA and CDR2 is SNTAGT in the germline V gene. V lost 6 bases and J lost 4; bases outside the gene matches: 4. CDR3 amino acids: CASSRGPVTEAFF. For the CDR3, the DNA is TGTGCCAGCAGCAGGGGGCCGGTCACTGAAGCTTTCTTT.

The chain employs TRBV30 and TRBJ2-5; D unclear. The CDR3 covers 12 residues. CDR1 is GTSNPN and CDR2 is SVGIG in the germline V gene (reference sequence). V was cut by 0 bases and J by 5 bases, with 7 bases left in between. CDR3 sequence reads: CAWSVPPETQYF. The DNA of the CDR3 is TGTGCCTGGAGTGTACCCCCCGAGACCCAGTACTTC.

V and J are TRBV19 and TRBJ2-1, with 9 bases matching TRBD1. V trimming: 1 base; J trimming: 10 bases; junction bases outside the gene matches: 5. CDR1 LNHDA and CDR2 SQIVND come from the germline V gene (reference sequence). This CDR3 is 14 amino acids long. The CDR3, as DNA: TGTGCCAGTAGTATAGGGGGACAGGGCGGGGAGCAGTTCTTC. It yields the protein CASSIGGQGGEQFF. The variable domain in full, with the rest retrieved from reference TRBV19 and TRBJ2-1, is DGGITQSPKYLFRKEGQNVTLSCEQNLNHDAMYWYRQDPGQGLRLIYYSQIVNDFQKGDIAEGYSVSREKKESFPLTVTSAQKNPTAFYLCASSIGGQGGEQFFGPGTRLTVL.

The rearrangement joins TRBV6-6 to TRBJ2-7; D possibly matches TRBD1 or TRBD2 (5 bases each). This CDR3 has 15 amino acids. CDR1 is MNHNY and CDR2 is SVGAGI in the germline V gene (reference sequence). The V end lost 6 bases, the J end lost 3 bases, and 18 bases lay between the germline ends. The CDR3 loop is CASSPPGTANYEQYF. In DNA form, the CDR3 reads TGTGCCAGCAGCCCTCCCGGGACGGCAAACTACGAGCAGTACTTC.

The rearrangement joins TRBV5-5 to TRBJ1-5, with TRBD1 as a possible D gene (5 bases). Per the germline V gene, CDR1 is SGHKS and CDR2 is YYEKEE (reference sequence). This CDR3 has 14 residues. Trimming left V 2 bases short and J 3 bases short, with 9 bases between. This CDR3 reads CASSLGGDNQPQHF. The CDR3 nucleotides are TGTGCCAGCAGCTTAGGAGGGGACAATCAGCCCCAGCATTTT.

The sample holds one count of this clone. The chain is built from TRBV19 and TRBJ2-5, with a weak D call TRBD1 (6 bases). Trimming stripped 0 bases from V and 4 bases from J, with 12 bases between. Germline loops: CDR1 LNHDA, CDR2 SQIVND (reference sequence). CDR3 length equals 15 residues. The CDR3 DNA sequence: TGTGCCAGTAGTATAGATCAACCAGGGGCAGAGACCCAGTACTTC. Translating it yields CASSIDQPGAETQYF.

The rearrangement uses TRBV28 and TRBJ1-2; TRBD1 matches 7 bases. The CDR3 extends over 15 amino acids. The ends lost 5 bases at V and 3 bases at J; junction bases unmatched: 9. CDR1 and CDR2 (germline): MDHEN, SYDVKM. CDR3 sequence (DNA): TGTGCCAGCAGTAACGGGAGGGACAGATACTATGGCTACACCTTC. Protein product: CASSNGRDRYYGYTF.

This chain uses TRBV10-2 with TRBJ2-3, with 12 bases that match TRBD2. V gave up 7 bases and J gave up 4 bases; unmatched junction bases: 3. The CDR3 has 14 amino acids. Per the germline V gene, CDR1 is WSHSY and CDR2 is SAAADI. The CDR3 DNA is TGCGCCAGCAAGACTAGCGGGAGTTCAGATACGCAGTATTTT. Residues: CASKTSGSSDTQYF.

The chain is built from TRBV5-4 and TRBJ2-2; 15 bases agree with TRBD2. V lost 4 bases, J lost 3 bases, and 10 bases stayed unmatched. The CDR3 runs 19 residues. Germline V gene data show CDR1 as SGHNT and CDR2 as YYREEE (reference sequence). The CDR3 here is CASSRSWTSGRAYTGELFF. For the CDR3, the DNA is TGTGCCAGCAGCCGTTCCTGGACTAGCGGGAGGGCCTACACCGGGGAGCTGTTTTTT.

This clone showed up just once. The V and J genes are TRBV14 and TRBJ2-7; no clear D gene. CDR1 and CDR2 from the germline V gene are SGHDN and FVKESK. This CDR3 region has 14 residues. V was shortened by 1 base and J by 3 bases, with 10 bases between the two germline ends. The CDR3 DNA is TGTGCCAGCAGCCAAGCGACACCCTACTACGAGCAGTACTTC. Amino acid sequence: CASSQATPYYEQYF.

This chain connects TRBV6-5 to TRBJ1-2, with D possibly matching TRBD1 (5 bases). Trimming stripped 0 bases from V and 2 bases from J, with 13 bases between. CDR1 is MNHEY and CDR2 is SVGAGI in the germline V gene. This CDR3 has 16 residues. The CDR3 DNA follows: TGTGCCAGCAGTTACTCCCCAGGGCCCAAAAACTATGGCTACACCTTC. Protein: CASSYSPGPKNYGYTF.

The chain is built from TRBV18 and TRBJ2-1, with TRBD2 identical over 15 bases. Unmatched junction bases numbered 11, after V lost 2 bases and J lost 15 bases. Germline V CDR1 and CDR2: KGHSH, LQKENI. The CDR3 extends over 16 amino acids. The CDR3 protein is CASSPRGLAGGGVPFF. The CDR3, as DNA: TGTGCCAGCTCACCAAGGGGACTAGCGGGAGGCGGCGTTCCGTTCTTC.

This rearrangement joins TRBV7-2 to TRBJ1-5; D not resolved. Trimming stripped 5 bases from V and 0 bases from J, with 11 bases between. The CDR3 covers 15 residues. Germline V gene data show CDR1 as SGHTA and CDR2 as FQGNSA. As DNA, the CDR3 is TGTGCCAGCAGCCCCCGACCCAATAGCAATCAGCCCCAGCATTTT. It is translated as CASSPRPNSNQPQHF. Together with reference TRBV7-2 and TRBJ1-5, the CDR3 gives the full variable domain: GAGVSQSPSNKVTEKGKDVELRCDPISGHTALYWYRQSLGQGLEFLIYFQGNSAPDKSGLPSDRFSAERTGGSVSTLTIQRTQQEDSAVYLCASSPRPNSNQPQHFGDGTRLSIL.

This chain joins TRBV7-2 and TRBJ2-5; D is ambiguous. The CDR3 length is 13 residues. The germline gives CDR1 SGHTA, CDR2 FQGNSA. The V end lost 8 bases, the J end lost 1 base, and 11 bases lay between the germline ends. For the CDR3, the DNA is TGTGCCAGCGGCCTGGGCTCCCAAGAGACCCAGTACTTC. Translation: CASGLGSQETQYF. Together with reference TRBV7-2 and TRBJ2-5, the CDR3 gives the full variable domain: GAGVSQSPSNKVTEKGKDVELRCDPISGHTALYWYRQSLGQGLEFLIYFQGNSAPDKSGLPSDRFSAERTGGSVSTLTIQRTQQEDSAVYLCASGLGSQETQYFGPGTRLLVL.

The V and J genes are TRBV5-6 and TRBJ2-7; D is unresolved. Trimming took 5 bases from V and 7 from J, leaving 16 bases between them. From germline, CDR1 is SGHDT and CDR2 YYEEEE. This CDR3 region has 13 residues. CDR3 bases: TGTGCCAGCAGTGTAGGTTCTAGAGCTGAGCAGTACTTC. It encodes CASSVGSRAEQYF.

This chain connects TRBV7-2 to TRBJ2-2, with D possibly matching TRBD1 (5 bases). The germline gives CDR1 SGHTA, CDR2 FQGNSA. The CDR3 consists of 15 residues. The germline V and J ends were trimmed by 7 bases and 0 bases, with 12 bases remaining between them. The CDR3 DNA is TGTGCCAGCACCCCGCAGGGCGCGAACACCGGGGAGCTGTTTTTT. This encodes CASTPQGANTGELFF.